Listed here are 7 T cell receptor beta chains from one sample, sequenced in a study of Tregs in tolerant kidney transplant recipients. Recipients received nonmyeloablative bone marrow transplants from related graft donors, with transient mixed chimerism. TCRdb keeps only in-frame clones here, not all; method: immunoSEQ multiplex PCR. The data contain tens of thousands of clones, approximately 93% of them seen just once; the ten biggest clones take up 1.5% to 2%. This specimen consisted of CD4+ T cells from blood (PBMCs), obtained 12 months after the transplant. The receptors stem from a human patient who received a combined kidney and bone marrow transplant. Part of the T cells may come from the graft donor.

The chain uses TRBV18 and TRBJ2-6; TRBD1 might be the D (6 bases). The V end lost 2 bases, the J end lost 0 bases, and 8 bases lay between the germline ends. The CDR3 loop spans 16 amino acids. Per germline, CDR1 KGHSH and CDR2 LQKENI. CDR3 in amino acids: CASSPSGDSGANVLTF. The CDR3 DNA sequence: TGTGCCAGCTCACCATCAGGGGACTCTGGGGCCAACGTCCTGACTTTC.

The sample holds one count of this clone. Sequence at one end of the junction differs from germline and may be a read error. Other DNA sequences within the sample encode an identical CDR3. The V and J genes are TRBV30 and TRBJ1-2; D might be TRBD1 (5 bases). CDR1 and CDR2 from the germline V gene are GTSNPN and SVGIG (reference sequence). This CDR3 contains 13 residues. For the CDR3, the DNA is TGCGCCTGGAGCGTATTACAGGAACTGGGCTACACCTTC. Protein: CAWSVLQELGYTF.

V gene TRBV4-3 combines with J gene TRBJ2-3; D not resolved. Trimming left V 5 bases short and J 0 bases short, with 18 bases between. The length of the CDR3 is 17 residues. Germline CDR1 is LGHNA and CDR2 is YSLEER. The CDR3 region is CASSEWSWSRSTDTQYF. The CDR3 region has the DNA TGCGCCAGCAGCGAGTGGTCTTGGTCTCGAAGCACAGATACGCAGTATTTT.

The rearrangement joins TRBV7-9 to TRBJ2-7; 8 positions match TRBD2. The CDR3 is 16 residues long. Per the germline V gene, CDR1 is SEHNR and CDR2 is FQNEAQ (reference sequence). J lost 0 bases, V lost 4 bases, and 8 bases had no gene match. CDR3 in amino acids: CASSSYSGVFSYEQYF. The CDR3 bases are TGTGCCAGCAGCTCTTATAGCGGGGTGTTCTCCTACGAGCAGTACTTC.

The chain recombines TRBV27 with TRBJ2-1; 7 bases align to TRBD2. J lost 4 bases, V lost 10 bases, and 19 bases had no gene match. This CDR3 has 17 residues. The V gene's germline CDR1 is MNHEY and CDR2 SMNVEV (reference sequence). The CDR3 sequence is CATHRVRGDYSYNEQFF. The CDR3 DNA sequence: TGTGCCACCCATAGGGTTCGTGGGGACTACTCATACAATGAGCAGTTCTTC.

The chain links TRBV4-3 to TRBJ2-1; 7 nucleotides align to TRBD1. Germline V gene lookup returns CDR1 LGHNA and CDR2 YSLEER. The trim removed 0 bases at V and 7 bases at J, leaving 9 bases unmatched. This CDR3 is 16 amino acids long. CDR3 sequence reads: CASSQEPSDRANEQFF. Written as DNA, the CDR3 is TGCGCCAGCAGCCAAGAACCCTCTGACAGGGCTAATGAGCAGTTCTTC.

The chain links TRBV6-1 to TRBJ2-7; 7 nucleotides match TRBD2. The junction had 15 bases not matched to a gene; V was cut back by 2 bases and J by 5 bases. This CDR3 is 17 amino acids long. Per the germline V gene, CDR1 is MNHNS and CDR2 is SASEGT. The CDR3 region is CASSEYLGDGRLHEQYF. The CDR3 coding sequence is TGTGCCAGCAGTGAATATTTGGGGGACGGGAGGCTCCACGAGCAGTACTTC.